This T cell receptor beta chain was found in a study of T-cell memory formation after mild COVID-19. The CDR3 covers 13 residues. The germline V gene has CDR1 SEHNR and CDR2 FQNEAQ (reference sequence). The V end lost 4 bases, the J end lost 2 bases, and 9 bases lay between the germline ends. TCR alpha and TCR beta cDNA libraries carrying sample barcodes and UMIs were produced by 5'RACE using constant-segment primers. TCRdb analysed the 5' RACE reads with MiXCR anew, one entry per CDR3 protein. This table holds under 450,000 distinct CDR3 sequences, around a fifth found once. Sequenced input: PBMCs or a T cell subset sorted from them (not recorded which). The rearrangement links TRBV7-9 to TRBJ2-7, with D unresolved. The receptor was derived from a man aged 18 to 30 who had mild COVID-19 (a few samples of this study predate the infection). Cell type and time point are not known. This chain's CDR3 is CASSWHGTYEQYV. CDR3 DNA: TGTGCCAGCAGCTGGCACGGAACCTACGAGCAGTACGTC.